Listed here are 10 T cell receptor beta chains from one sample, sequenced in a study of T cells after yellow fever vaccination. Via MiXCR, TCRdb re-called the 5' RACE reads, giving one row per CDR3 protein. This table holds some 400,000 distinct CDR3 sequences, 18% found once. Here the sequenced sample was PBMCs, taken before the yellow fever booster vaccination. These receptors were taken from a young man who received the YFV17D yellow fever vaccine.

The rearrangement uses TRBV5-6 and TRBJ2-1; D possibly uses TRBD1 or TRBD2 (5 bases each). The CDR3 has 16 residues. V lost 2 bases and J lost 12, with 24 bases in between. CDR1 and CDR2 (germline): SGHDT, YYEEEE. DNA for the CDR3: TGTGCCAGCAGCTTAGGACCGGGACCCCGTCCGGTGCTGCAGTTCTTC. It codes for CASSLGPGPRPVLQFF.

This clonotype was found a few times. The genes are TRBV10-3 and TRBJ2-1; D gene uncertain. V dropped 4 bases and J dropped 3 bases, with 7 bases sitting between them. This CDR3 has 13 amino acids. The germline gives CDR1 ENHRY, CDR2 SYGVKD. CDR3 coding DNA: TGTGCCATCAGTGCGACACTCTACAATGAGCAGTTCTTC. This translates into CAISATLYNEQFF.

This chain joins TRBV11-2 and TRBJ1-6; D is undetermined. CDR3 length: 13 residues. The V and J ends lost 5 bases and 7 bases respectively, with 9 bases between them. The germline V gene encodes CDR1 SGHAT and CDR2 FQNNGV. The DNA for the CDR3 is TGTGCCAGCAGCCGGAGTGGGAATTCACCCCTCCACTTT. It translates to CASSRSGNSPLHF.

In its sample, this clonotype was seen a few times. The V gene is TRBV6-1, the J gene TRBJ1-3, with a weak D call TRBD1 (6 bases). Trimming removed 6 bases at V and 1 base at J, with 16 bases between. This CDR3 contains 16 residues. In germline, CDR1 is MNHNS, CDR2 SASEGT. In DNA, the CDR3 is TGTGCCAGCAGCGCGAGTATCACAGGGTCTGGAAACACCATATATTTT. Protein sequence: CASSASITGSGNTIYF.

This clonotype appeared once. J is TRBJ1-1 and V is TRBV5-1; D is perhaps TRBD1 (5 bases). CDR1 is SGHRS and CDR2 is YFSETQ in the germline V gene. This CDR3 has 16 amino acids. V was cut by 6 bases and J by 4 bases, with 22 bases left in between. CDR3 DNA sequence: TGCGCCAGCACCCCCCTGACGGGGGGGAGGGGCACTGAAGCTTTCTTT. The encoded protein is CASTPLTGGRGTEAFF.

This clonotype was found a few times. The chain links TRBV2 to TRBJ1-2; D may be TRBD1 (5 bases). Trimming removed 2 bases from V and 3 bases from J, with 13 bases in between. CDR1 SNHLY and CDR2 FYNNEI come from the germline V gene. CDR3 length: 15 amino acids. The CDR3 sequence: CASSERGQGYYGYTF. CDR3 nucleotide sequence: TGTGCCAGCAGTGAACGGGGCCAGGGCTACTATGGCTACACCTTC.

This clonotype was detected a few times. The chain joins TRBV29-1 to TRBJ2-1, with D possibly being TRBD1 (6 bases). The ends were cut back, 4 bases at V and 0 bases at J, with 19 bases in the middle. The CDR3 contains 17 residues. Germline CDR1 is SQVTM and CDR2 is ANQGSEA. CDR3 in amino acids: CSVVSPIQGRSYNEQFF. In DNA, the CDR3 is TGCAGCGTTGTTTCCCCTATACAGGGCCGCTCCTACAATGAGCAGTTCTTC.

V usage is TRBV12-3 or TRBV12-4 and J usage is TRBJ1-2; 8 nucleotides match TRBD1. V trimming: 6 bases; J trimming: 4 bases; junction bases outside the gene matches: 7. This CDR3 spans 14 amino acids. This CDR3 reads CASRAGQGGYGYTF. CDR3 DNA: TGTGCCAGCAGAGCCGGACAGGGAGGCTATGGCTACACCTTC.

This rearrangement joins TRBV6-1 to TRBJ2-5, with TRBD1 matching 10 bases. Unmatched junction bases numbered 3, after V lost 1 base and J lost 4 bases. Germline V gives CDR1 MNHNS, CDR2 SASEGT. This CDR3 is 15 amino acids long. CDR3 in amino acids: CASSEETGGAETQYF. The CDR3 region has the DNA TGTGCCAGCAGTGAAGAGACAGGGGGCGCAGAGACCCAGTACTTC.

The chain's CDR3 is CASSLGTGEGYTF. The CDR3 coding sequence is TGTGCCAGCAGCCTAGGGACAGGGGAAGGCTACACCTTC. The chain links TRBV5-5 to TRBJ1-2; 10 positions agree with TRBD1. This CDR3 is 13 amino acids long. Germline trimming cut 4 bases from V and 8 bases from J; bases unmatched to any gene: 5. Germline lookup yields CDR1 SGHKS and CDR2 YYEKEE (reference sequence).